This TCR beta chain was sequenced for a study of post-analysis software for immune sequencing data. On the study more broadly: The disease courses spanned relapsing-remitting, secondary progressive and progressive-relapsing forms of multiple sclerosis. Whole-study findings and limits: Patients with multiple sclerosis recorded significantly lower normalized Chao1 diversity than controls, the study found. Patients used several TRBV segments, including TRBV5-6, TRBV5-1 and TRBV20-1, more often than controls.

Libraries were made from TCR beta cDNA, and they carried unique molecular identifiers. Between about 0.85 and 10 million T cells gave rise to approximately 520,000 cDNA molecules. Via MiXCR, TCRdb re-called the PCR reads, giving one row per CDR3 protein. Among hundreds of thousands of distinct CDR3 sequences, 55% to 70% were seen once, and the ten largest hold around 11%. In regard to this clonotype: As yet, its antigen is unknown.

Germline V gene lookup returns CDR1 MDHEN and CDR2 SYDVKM. The CDR3 has 14 amino acids. V shed 3 bases and J 12 bases; nucleotides not matched to a gene: 9. The rearrangement uses TRBV28 and TRBJ2-1, with 9 bases matching TRBD2. Sequencing used blood. This receptor was obtained from a girl aged 2 to 10 with multiple sclerosis. The CDR3 region has the DNA TGTGCCAGCAGTTTGAGTGGCGGGGGGGTTTGGCAGTTCTTC. This sequence encodes CASSLSGGGVWQFF.